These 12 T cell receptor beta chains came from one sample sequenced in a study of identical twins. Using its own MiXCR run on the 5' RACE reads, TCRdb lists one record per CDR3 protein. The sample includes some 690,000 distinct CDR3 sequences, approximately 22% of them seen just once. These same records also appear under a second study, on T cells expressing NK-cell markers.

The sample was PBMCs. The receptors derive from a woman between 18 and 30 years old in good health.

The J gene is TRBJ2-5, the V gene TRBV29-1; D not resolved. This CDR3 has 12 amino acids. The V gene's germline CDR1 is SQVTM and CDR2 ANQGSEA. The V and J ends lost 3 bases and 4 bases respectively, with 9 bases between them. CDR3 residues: CSVDQYLETQYF. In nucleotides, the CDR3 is TGCAGCGTTGATCAGTATTTAGAGACCCAGTACTTC.

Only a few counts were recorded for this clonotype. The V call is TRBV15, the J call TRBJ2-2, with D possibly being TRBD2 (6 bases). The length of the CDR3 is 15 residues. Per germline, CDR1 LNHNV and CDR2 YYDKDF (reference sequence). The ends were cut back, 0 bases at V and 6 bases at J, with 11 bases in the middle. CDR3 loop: CATSRDGRRAGELFF. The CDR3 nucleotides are TGTGCCACCAGCAGAGATGGAAGGAGGGCCGGGGAGCTGTTTTTT.

CDR3 nucleotides: TGTGCCAGCAGCTTACGAGGACTAGCGGGAGACCGCACCGGGGAGCTGTTTTTT. Translating gives CASSLRGLAGDRTGELFF. This sequence joins TRBV11-2 and TRBJ2-2; 13 bases map to TRBD2. The ends lost 2 bases at V and 4 bases at J; junction bases unmatched: 7. CDR3 length equals 18 residues. In germline, CDR1 is SGHAT, CDR2 FQNNGV.

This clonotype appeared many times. The CDR3 sequence is CASSPRTGSGYEQYF. Here the CDR3 DNA reads TGTGCCAGCAGCCCGAGGACAGGATCAGGCTACGAGCAGTACTTC. This rearrangement joins TRBV7-2 to TRBJ2-7; 7 bases align to TRBD1. V lost 5 bases and J lost 3; bases outside the gene matches: 10. Germline V gene lookup returns CDR1 SGHTA and CDR2 FQGNSA. The CDR3 is 15 amino acids. Together with reference TRBV7-2 and TRBJ2-7, the CDR3 gives the full variable domain: GAGVSQSPSNKVTEKGKDVELRCDPISGHTALYWYRQSLGQGLEFLIYFQGNSAPDKSGLPSDRFSAERTGGSVSTLTIQRTQQEDSAVYLCASSPRTGSGYEQYFGPGTRLTVT.

The CDR3 sequence is CSARDDGVTYEQYF. The CDR3 bases are TGCAGTGCTAGGGATGACGGGGTAACCTACGAGCAGTACTTC. The chain recombines TRBV20-1 with TRBJ2-7; tentative D call: TRBD2 (5 bases). Germline CDR1 reads DFQATT; CDR2 reads SNEGSKA (reference sequence). CDR3 length: 14 residues. V was clipped by 3 bases and J by 2 bases, with 14 bases between them.

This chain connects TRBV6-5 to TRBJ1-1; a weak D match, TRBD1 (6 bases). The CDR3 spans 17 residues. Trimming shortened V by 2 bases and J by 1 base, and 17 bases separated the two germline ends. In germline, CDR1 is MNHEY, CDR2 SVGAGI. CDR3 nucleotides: TGTGCCAGCAGTTACCGCTTCTCAGGGGAGAGGAACACTGAAGCTTTCTTT. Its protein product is CASSYRFSGERNTEAFF.

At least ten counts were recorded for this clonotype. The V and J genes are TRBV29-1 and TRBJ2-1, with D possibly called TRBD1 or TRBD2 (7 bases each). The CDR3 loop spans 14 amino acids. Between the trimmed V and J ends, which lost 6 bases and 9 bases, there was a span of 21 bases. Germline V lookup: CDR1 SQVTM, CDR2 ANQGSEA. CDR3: CSVPSGGARGEQFF. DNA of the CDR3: TGCAGCGTCCCCTCAGGGGGGGCAAGGGGTGAGCAGTTCTTC.

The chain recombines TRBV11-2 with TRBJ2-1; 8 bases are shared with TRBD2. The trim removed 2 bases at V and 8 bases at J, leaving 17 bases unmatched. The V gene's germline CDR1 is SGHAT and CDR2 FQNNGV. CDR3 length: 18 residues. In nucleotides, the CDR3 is TGTGCCAGCAGCTTATCCCCCTGGGCGAGCGGGGGAGGCGATGAGCAGTTCTTC. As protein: CASSLSPWASGGGDEQFF.

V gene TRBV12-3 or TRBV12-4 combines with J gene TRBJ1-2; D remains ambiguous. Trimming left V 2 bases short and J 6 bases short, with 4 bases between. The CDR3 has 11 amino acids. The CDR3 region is CASSLRNGYTF. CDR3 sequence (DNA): TGTGCCAGCAGTTTAAGGAATGGCTACACCTTC.

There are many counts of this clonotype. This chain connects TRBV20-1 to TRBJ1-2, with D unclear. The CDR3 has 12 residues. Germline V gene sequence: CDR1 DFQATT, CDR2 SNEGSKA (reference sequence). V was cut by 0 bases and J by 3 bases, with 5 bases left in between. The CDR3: CSARDIDYGYTF. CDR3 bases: TGCAGTGCTAGAGATATAGACTATGGCTACACCTTC.

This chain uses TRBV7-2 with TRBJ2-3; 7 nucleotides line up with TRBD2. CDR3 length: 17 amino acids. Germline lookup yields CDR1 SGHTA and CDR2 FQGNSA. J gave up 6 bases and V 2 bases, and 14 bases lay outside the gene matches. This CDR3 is CASSLTLSSGAGDTQYF. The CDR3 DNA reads TGTGCCAGCAGCTTAACTCTCTCTAGCGGAGCCGGGGATACGCAGTATTTT.

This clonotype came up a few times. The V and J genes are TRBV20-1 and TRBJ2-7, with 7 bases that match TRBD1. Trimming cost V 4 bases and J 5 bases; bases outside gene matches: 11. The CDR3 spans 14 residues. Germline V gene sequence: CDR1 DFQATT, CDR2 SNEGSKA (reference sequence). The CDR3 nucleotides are TGCAGTGCTAATCCGCCCATACAGGGGCACGAGCAGTACTTC. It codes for CSANPPIQGHEQYF.